This T cell receptor beta chain is drawn from a study of vaccination and CD4 T cells after COVID-19. Study as a whole: There were six male and four female convalescents, and two of them were Hispanic. Convalescent patients, a few in number, were sampled at day 14 and days 161 to 241 post-vaccination.

This CDR3 has 11 residues. V was trimmed by 0 bases and J by 3 bases, leaving 3 bases between them. Looked up from germline, CDR1 is DFQATT and CDR2 is SNEGSKA (reference sequence). In regard to this clonotype: Its antigen is still unknown.

Cultured CD4+ T-cell DNA underwent Oncomine TCR Beta short-read sequencing. MiXCR was run by TCRdb on the PCR reads, yielding one entry per CDR3 protein. Of about 16,000 distinct CDR3 sequences in the sample, roughly 54% were seen once. Described time point: late sampling 161 to 241 days after vaccination in three convalescent patients. Treatment noted: roughly nine-day PBMC culture with coronavirus spike peptide pools or control peptides (ViraFEST assay). The source was CD4+ T cells from blood, cultured in vitro, collected about 7 months after SARS-CoV-2 vaccination. This sequence joins TRBV20-1 and TRBJ2-7; D gene unclear. This sequence was found in a human donor who had recovered from COVID-19. DNA of the CDR3: TGCAGTGCTAGAGATTTCTACGAGCAGTACTTC. Its protein product is CSARDFYEQYF.